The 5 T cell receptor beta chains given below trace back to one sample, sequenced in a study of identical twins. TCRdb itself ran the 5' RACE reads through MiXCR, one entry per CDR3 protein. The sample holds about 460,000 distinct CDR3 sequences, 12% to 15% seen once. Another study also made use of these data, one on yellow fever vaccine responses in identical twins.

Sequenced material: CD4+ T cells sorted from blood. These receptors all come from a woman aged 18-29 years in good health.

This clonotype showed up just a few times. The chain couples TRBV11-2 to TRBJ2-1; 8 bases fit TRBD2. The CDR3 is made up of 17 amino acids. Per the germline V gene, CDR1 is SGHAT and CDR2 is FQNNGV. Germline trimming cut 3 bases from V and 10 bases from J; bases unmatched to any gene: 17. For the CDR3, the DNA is TGTGCCAGCAGCTTGGGCATTTCCGGGACTAGTACAATCGAGCAGTTCTTC. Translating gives CASSLGISGTSTIEQFF.

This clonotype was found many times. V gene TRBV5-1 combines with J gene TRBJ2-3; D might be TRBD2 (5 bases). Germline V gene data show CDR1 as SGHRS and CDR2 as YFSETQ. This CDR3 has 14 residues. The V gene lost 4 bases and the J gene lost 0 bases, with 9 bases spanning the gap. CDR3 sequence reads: CASSEEASTDTQYF. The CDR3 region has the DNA TGCGCCAGCAGCGAGGAGGCTAGCACAGATACGCAGTATTTT.

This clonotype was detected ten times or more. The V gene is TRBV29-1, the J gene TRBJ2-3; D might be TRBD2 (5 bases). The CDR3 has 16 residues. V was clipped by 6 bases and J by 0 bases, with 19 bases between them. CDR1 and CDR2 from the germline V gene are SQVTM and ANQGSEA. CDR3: CSVAGREPGSTDTQYF. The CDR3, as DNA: TGCAGCGTCGCGGGCCGGGAACCTGGTAGCACAGATACGCAGTATTTT.

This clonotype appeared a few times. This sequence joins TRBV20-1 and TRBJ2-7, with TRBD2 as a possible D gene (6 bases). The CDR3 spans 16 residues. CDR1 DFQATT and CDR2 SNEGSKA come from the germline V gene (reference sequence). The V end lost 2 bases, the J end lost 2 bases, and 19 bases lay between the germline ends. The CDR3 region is CSARLLLLSGPYEQYF. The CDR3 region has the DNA TGCAGTGCTAGACTCCTACTTCTGAGCGGGCCCTACGAGCAGTACTTC.

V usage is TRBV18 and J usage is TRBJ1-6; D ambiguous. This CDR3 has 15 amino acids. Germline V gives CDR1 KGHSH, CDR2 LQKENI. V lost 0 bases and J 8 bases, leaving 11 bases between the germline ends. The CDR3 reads CASSPPKGDHSPLHF. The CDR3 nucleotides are TGTGCCAGCTCACCACCGAAGGGTGATCATTCACCCCTCCACTTT. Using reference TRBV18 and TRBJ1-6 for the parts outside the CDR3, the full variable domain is NAGVMQNPRHLVRRRGQEARLRCSPMKGHSHVYWYRQLPEEGLKFMVYLQKENIIDESGMPKERFSAEFPKEGPSILRIQQVVRGDSAAYFCASSPPKGDHSPLHFGNGTRLTVT.